Following are 4 T cell receptor beta chains from one sample sequenced in a study of cytomegalovirus exposure and HLA in healthy donors. The PCR made use of 60 Vbeta and 13 Jbeta primers. Here immunoSEQ multiplex PCR was the method, and the copy in TCRdb shows in-frame clones only, minus some. The sample contains 95,000 to 150,000 clones, roughly 15% of which appear only once. Sequences were obtained from PBMCs. These receptor sequences come from a woman aged 18-29 years in good health and CMV-seronegative.

This clone was seen a few times. The V call is TRBV27, the J call TRBJ2-3; D uncertain. V shed 2 bases and J shed 4 bases, with 16 bases lying between them. This CDR3 has 16 amino acids. CDR1 and CDR2 (germline): MNHEY, SMNVEV (reference sequence). The CDR3 sequence is CASSLGGSSPADTQYF. The CDR3 DNA sequence: TGTGCCAGCAGTTTAGGCGGCTCATCTCCCGCAGATACGCAGTATTTT.

The CDR3 here is CATSRDMRDRDEKLFF. The CDR3 bases are TGTGCCACCAGCAGAGATATGCGGGACAGGGATGAAAAACTGTTTTTT. This sequence joins TRBV15 and TRBJ1-4; TRBD1 matches 9 bases. There are 16 residues in the CDR3. CDR1 and CDR2 from the germline V gene are LNHNV and YYDKDF (reference sequence). The V gene end was trimmed by 0 bases and the J gene end by 6 bases; junction bases not matched to a gene: 5. The full variable domain, in which reference TRBV15 and TRBJ1-4 provide the parts outside the CDR3, is DAMVIQNPRYQVTQFGKPVTLSCSQTLNHNVMYWYQQKSSQAPKLLFHYYDKDFNNEADTPDNFQSRRPNTSFCFLDIRSPGLGDTAMYLCATSRDMRDRDEKLFFGSGTQLSVL.

This sequence joins TRBV4-2 and TRBJ1-6, with D hard to call. The CDR3 is 13 amino acids. The germline V gene encodes CDR1 LGHNA and CDR2 YNFKEQ. The V end lost 3 bases, the J end lost 11 bases, and 11 bases lay between the germline ends. CDR3 protein: CASSQTLVAPLHF. CDR3 in DNA: TGTGCCAGCAGCCAGACTTTGGTTGCACCCCTCCACTTT.

The chain uses TRBV28 and TRBJ1-2; D gene uncertain. V was trimmed by 6 bases and J by 4 bases, leaving 12 bases between them. CDR3 size: 13 residues. Germline CDR1 reads MDHEN; CDR2 reads SYDVKM. CDR3 residues: CASSPSGSYGYTF. In nucleotides, the CDR3 is TGTGCCAGCAGCCCTTCCGGGAGCTATGGCTACACCTTC.